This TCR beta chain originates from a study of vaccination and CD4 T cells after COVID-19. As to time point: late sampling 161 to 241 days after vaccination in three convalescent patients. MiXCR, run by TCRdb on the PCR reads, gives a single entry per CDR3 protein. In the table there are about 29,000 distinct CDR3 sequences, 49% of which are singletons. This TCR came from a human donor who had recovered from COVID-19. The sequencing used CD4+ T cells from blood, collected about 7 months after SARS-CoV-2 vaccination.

The CDR3 nucleotides read TGTGCCAGTAGTCTCCGGCTAGCGGGGGGGCTCAATGAGCAGTTCTTC. This encodes CASSLRLAGGLNEQFF. J is TRBJ2-1 and V is TRBV19; 12 bases line up with TRBD2. The CDR3 loop spans 16 amino acids. Germline CDR1 reads LNHDA; CDR2 reads SQIVND (reference sequence). Trimming removed 5 bases from V and 6 bases from J; junction bases left unmatched: 8. The complete variable domain, with remaining parts taken from reference TRBV19 and TRBJ2-1, reads DGGITQSPKYLFRKEGQNVTLSCEQNLNHDAMYWYRQDPGQGLRLIYYSQIVNDFQKGDIAEGYSVSREKKESFPLTVTSAQKNPTAFYLCASSLRLAGGLNEQFFGPGTRLTVL.